A few counts support the clone carrying this T cell receptor beta chain. Antigen: not known. The data were obtained in a study of cytomegalovirus exposure and HLA in healthy donors. About the research overall: As released early, the data held 70 million to 100 million unique TCRs from HLA-typed donors. Study-level results: A later analysis reportedly identified an Asian-associated ancestry cluster as carrying fewer N-insertions than the approximately 710-donor mean. Across donors, sequencing depth was assumed by presence/absence analyses to be roughly uniform. Donor immune exposure was known only as CMV serostatus.

The CDR3 is 13 amino acids. V gave up 1 base and J gave up 5 bases; unmatched junction bases: 1. Germline CDR1 GTSNPN, CDR2 SVGIG (reference sequence). Primers for the PCR totalled 60 Vbeta and 13 Jbeta. The assay was immunoSEQ multiplex PCR, and TCRdb's table has in-frame clones only and misses some. The sample includes about 160,000 clones, roughly 76% of them seen just once. The chain carries TRBV30 and TRBJ2-4; 8 positions agree with TRBD2. The sequenced material came from PBMCs. The sequence was obtained from a woman aged 45-65 years in good health and CMV-seronegative. CDR3 sequence reads: CAWSELAENIQYF. As DNA, the CDR3 is TGTGCCTGGAGTGAACTAGCGGAAAACATTCAGTACTTC.